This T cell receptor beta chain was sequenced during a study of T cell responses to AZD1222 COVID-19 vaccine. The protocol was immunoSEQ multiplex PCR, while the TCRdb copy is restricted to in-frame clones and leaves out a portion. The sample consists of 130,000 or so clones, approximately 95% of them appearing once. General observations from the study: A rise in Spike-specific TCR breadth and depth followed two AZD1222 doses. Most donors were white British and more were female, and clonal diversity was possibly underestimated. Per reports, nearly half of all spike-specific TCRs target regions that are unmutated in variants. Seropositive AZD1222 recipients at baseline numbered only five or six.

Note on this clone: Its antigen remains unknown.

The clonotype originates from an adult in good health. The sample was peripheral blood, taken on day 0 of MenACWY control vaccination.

CDR3 in amino acids: CASSLIRSPLHF. CDR3 coding DNA: TGTGCCAGCAGTTTAATACGATCACCCCTCCACTTT. The genes are TRBV12-3 or TRBV12-4 and TRBJ1-6; no clear D. The CDR3 extends over 12 amino acids. Trimming removed 2 bases from V and 10 bases from J, with 6 bases in between.